This T cell receptor (beta chain) was identified in a study of T-cell reconstitution after alpha-beta-depleted transplantation in children. This sample's TCRbeta library carried unique molecular identifier barcodes. Each CDR3 protein is one row after TCRdb ran MiXCR on the PCR reads. The sample comprises 350,000 to 400,000 distinct CDR3 sequences, 20% of which are singletons, and around 4% rests with the top ten. The CDR3 contains 15 residues. CDR1 DFQATT and CDR2 SNEGSKA come from the germline V gene (reference sequence). Trimming took 2 bases from V and 2 from J; bases not matched to a gene: 9. The chain recombines TRBV20-1 with TRBJ2-7; 7 bases align to TRBD2. The clonotype was recovered from a human donor who donated a stem cell graft to a child with acute myeloid leukemia. The input for sequencing was PBMCs from the stem cell graft donor, taken from the stem cell graft. CDR3 nucleotide sequence: TGCAGTGCTAGATATCCAGGGAGGGAGCCCTACGAGCAGTACTTC. This gives the protein CSARYPGREPYEQYF.